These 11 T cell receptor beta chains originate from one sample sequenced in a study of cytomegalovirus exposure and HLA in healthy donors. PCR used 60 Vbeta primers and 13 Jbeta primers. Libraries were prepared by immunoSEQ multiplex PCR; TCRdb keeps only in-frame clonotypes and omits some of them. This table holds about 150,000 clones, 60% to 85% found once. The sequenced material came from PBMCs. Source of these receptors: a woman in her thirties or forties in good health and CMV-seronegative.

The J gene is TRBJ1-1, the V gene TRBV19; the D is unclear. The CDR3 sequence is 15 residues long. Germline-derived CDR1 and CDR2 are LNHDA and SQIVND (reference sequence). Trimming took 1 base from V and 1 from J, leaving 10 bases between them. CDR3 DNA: TGTGCCAGTAGTATAGGGGCATGGCAGAACACTGAAGCTTTCTTT. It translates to CASSIGAWQNTEAFF.

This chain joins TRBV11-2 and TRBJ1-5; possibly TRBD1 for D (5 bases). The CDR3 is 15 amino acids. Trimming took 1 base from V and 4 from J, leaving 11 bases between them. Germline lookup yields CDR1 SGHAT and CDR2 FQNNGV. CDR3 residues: CASSLGGEGNQPQHF. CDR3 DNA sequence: TGTGCCAGCAGCTTAGGGGGGGAGGGGAATCAGCCCCAGCATTTT.

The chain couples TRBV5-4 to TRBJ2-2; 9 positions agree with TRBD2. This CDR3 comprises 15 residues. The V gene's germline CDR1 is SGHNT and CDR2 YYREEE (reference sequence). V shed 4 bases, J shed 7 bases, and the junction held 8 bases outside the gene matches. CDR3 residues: CASSLGAGGVGELFF. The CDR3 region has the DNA TGTGCCAGCAGCCTCGGGGCGGGAGGGGTCGGGGAGCTGTTTTTT.

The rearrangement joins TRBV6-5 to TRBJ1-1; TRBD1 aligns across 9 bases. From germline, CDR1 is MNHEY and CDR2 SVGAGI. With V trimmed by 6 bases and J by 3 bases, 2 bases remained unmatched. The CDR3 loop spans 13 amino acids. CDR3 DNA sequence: TGTGCCAGCAGGGACAGGGGTTACACTGAAGCTTTCTTT. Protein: CASRDRGYTEAFF.

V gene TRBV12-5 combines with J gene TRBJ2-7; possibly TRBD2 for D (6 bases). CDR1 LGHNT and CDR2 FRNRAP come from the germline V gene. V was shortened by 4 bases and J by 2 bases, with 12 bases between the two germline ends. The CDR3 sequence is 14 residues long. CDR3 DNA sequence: TGTGCTAGTGGTTCGCAAACGGGGGCCTACGAGCAGTACTTC. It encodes CASGSQTGAYEQYF.

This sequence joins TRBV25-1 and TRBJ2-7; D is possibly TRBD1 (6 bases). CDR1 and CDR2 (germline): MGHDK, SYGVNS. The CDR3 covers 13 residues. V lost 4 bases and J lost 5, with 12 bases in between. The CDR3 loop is CASSGDRPDEQYF. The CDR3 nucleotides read TGTGCCAGCAGTGGAGACAGGCCGGACGAGCAGTACTTC.

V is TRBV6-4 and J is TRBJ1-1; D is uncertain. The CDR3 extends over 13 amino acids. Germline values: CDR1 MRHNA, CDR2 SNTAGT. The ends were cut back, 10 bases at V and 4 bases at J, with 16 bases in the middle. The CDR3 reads CATPLDSSTEAFF. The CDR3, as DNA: TGTGCCACCCCCCTGGACTCGAGCACTGAAGCTTTCTTT.

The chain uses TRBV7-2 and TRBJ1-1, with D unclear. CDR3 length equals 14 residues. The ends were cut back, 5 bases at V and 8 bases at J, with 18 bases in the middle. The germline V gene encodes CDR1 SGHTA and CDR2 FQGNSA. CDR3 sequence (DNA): TGTGCCAGCAGCCTCGAGAGGGCAAGATCGGAAGCTTTCTTT. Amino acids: CASSLERARSEAFF.

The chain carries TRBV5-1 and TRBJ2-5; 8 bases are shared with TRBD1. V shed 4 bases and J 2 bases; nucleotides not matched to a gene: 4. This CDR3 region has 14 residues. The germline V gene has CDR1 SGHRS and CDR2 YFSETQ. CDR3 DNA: TGCGCCAGCAGCCCCGGGACAGGACAAGAGACCCAGTACTTC. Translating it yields CASSPGTGQETQYF.

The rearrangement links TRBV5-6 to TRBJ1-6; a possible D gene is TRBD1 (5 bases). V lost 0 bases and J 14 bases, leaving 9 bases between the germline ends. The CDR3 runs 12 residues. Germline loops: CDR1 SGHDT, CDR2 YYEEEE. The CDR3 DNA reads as TGTGCCAGCAGCTTGGGGAGGGGAGCCCTCCACTTT. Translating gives CASSLGRGALHF.

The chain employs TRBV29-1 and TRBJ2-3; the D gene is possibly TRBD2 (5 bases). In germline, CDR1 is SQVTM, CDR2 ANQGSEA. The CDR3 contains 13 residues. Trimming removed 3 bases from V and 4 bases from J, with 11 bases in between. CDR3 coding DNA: TGCAGCGTTGATTTTCTGGACTCAGATACGCAGTATTTT. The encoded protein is CSVDFLDSDTQYF.